The 4 T cell receptor beta chains presented below share a single source sample, sequenced in a study of shared clonotypes between healthy human individuals. TCRdb keeps only in-frame clones here, not all; method: immunoSEQ multiplex PCR. The sample carries approximately 440,000 clones, around 77% recorded once. Material: PBMCs. Receptor source: a woman between 40 and 55 years old in good health. Some clones in this sample may be carry-over from other donors' samples.

The CDR3 DNA is TGTGCCAGCACCCAAGACTCGGTGGATACGCAGTATTTT. Its translation: CASTQDSVDTQYF. V gene TRBV2 combines with J gene TRBJ2-3, with unresolved D. CDR1 is SNHLY, CDR2 FYNNEI, per germline. This CDR3 is built from 13 residues. Trimming pared 7 bases from V and 6 bases from J, leaving 14 bases between.

The rearrangement links TRBV7-6 to TRBJ1-3, with 7 nucleotides matching TRBD1. The CDR3 sequence is 16 residues long. Germline V gene lookup returns CDR1 SGHVS and CDR2 FNYEAQ. Unmatched junction bases numbered 3, after V lost 1 base and J lost 0 bases. The CDR3 DNA follows: TGTGCCAGCAGCTTAGAGACAGGGATCTCTGGAAACACCATATATTTT. It encodes CASSLETGISGNTIYF.

Remarks on this clone: A clone one base away is much larger, so this may be a read error. This CDR3 is also generated by other DNA sequences in the sample. The chain has TRBV28 and TRBJ2-7; 14 bases are shared with TRBD2. Germline V CDR1 and CDR2: MDHEN, SYDVKM. The CDR3 consists of 17 residues. The CDR3 region has the DNA TGCGCCAGCAATACACCGACTAGCGGGAGGGCCCTCTACGAGCAGTACTTC. Translating it yields CASNTPTSGRALYEQYF.

Of note for this clone: A read error likely explains this, since a far larger clone differs by one base. V is TRBV5-1 and J is TRBJ2-5; TRBD2 is a possible D gene (6 bases). CDR3 length equals 12 residues. Germline V gene data show CDR1 as SGHRS and CDR2 as YFSETQ. V was clipped by 0 bases and J by 9 bases, with 9 bases between them. The DNA of the CDR3 is TGCGCCAGCAGCTTGGTGGGGGAGGCCCAGTACTTC. Encoded protein: CASSLVGEAQYF.